Sequencing of this T cell receptor beta chain was carried out in a study of CD8+ T cells in alopecia areata listed by TCRdb under 2018. The study in broad terms: The treated patients, all with moderate-to-severe alopecia areata, were enrolled in an open-label pilot trial of oral tofacitinib given at 5 to 10 mg twice daily. Scalp clonality was compared among normal scalp (n=4), patchy alopecia areata scalp (n=8), and alopecia totalis/universalis scalp (n=8). RNA was obtained with the PAXgene miRNA kit for fixed scalp, the miRNeasy kit for PBMCs, and the RNeasy kit for mouse skin. The study used high-throughput TCRbeta sequencing to examine T cell clonal expansion in alopecia areata, in both the C3H/HeJ mouse model and human patients. immunoSEQ multiplex PCR using 35 Vbeta forward primers and 13 Jbeta reverse primers was used to amplify TCRbeta CDR3 regions. Biopsies were taken from tofacitinib-treated patients at baseline and again at 4 and 24 weeks into treatment, and several of those patients also had a later scalp biopsy. Human TCRbeta sequencing covered scalp tissue and sorted CD4+ and CD8+ peripheral blood T cells from patchy and totalis/universalis alopecia areata patients and healthy controls. Patients received tofacitinib for 6 to 18 months and were then followed off drug for 6 months to check for delayed response and recurrence. On the study overall, not on this receptor specifically: TCR sequences shared between patients were less clear than in mice, possibly partly because of HLA diversity in the patient population. Resident alphabeta T cells in normal human skin are also sequenced, complicating scalp TCR repertoire analysis, unlike mouse skin dominated by gammadelta T cells. Lesional scalp, especially in alopecia totalis/universalis, showed higher clonality and more expanded CD8+ clones than normal scalp, suggesting antigenic drive.

Libraries were made using the immunoSEQ multiplex PCR assay. RNA was extracted from all samples and reverse transcribed into cDNA, which served as template for TCR sequencing. SuperScript III was used to make first-strand cDNA, primed with a 2:1 mix of oligo-dT and random hexamers. Amplification bias was assessed with a synthetic immune receptor repertoire, and residual bias was removed computationally. In the paper's pipeline: Raw reads were preprocessed to remove errors, and CDR3 was defined according to IMGT conventions as the region from the conserved cysteine to phenylalanine. Clonality was computed by normalizing Shannon entropy by log2 of the number of productive unique TCRs and subtracting the result from 1. Whether each scalp clone was CD4 or CD8 was inferred by checking scalp TCRbeta sequences against the CD4 and CD8 repertoires from sorted blood. TCRdb mirrors the immuneACCESS table, restricted to in-frame sequences. Some clones are absent from its copies; in checked studies, under half trace to an unresolved V gene, and the reason for the others is unknown. The V and J calls and clone size are taken from that table; D and trimming were inferred from the DNA. This sample gives about 130,000 clones in total; more than 40% of them show up just once. 18% of the sample lies in the top ten.

About this clone: It has no known antigen specificity. Per-base quality was not reported, and no clone a single base away is much larger than it.

In light of the paper, this sample's time point label describes: baseline before oral tofacitinib. Lesional scalp punch biopsies and peripheral blood were obtained from alopecia areata patients. PBMCs were separated by density centrifugation and stained for CD3, CD4 and CD8, after which CD4+ and CD8+ T cells were sorted on a FACSAria. The CDR3 runs 12 amino acids, cysteine and phenylalanine included. Only the CDR3 part of the read is kept: 36 bases, read in frame from the first base. CDR1 and CDR2, per the germline V gene, are SGHRS and YFSETQ. The trim is 0 bases for V and 5 bases for J, with a gap of 6 bases between the germline ends.

This chain is built from TRBV5-1 and TRBJ2-7; the D segment cannot be called with confidence. This sample comprised CD8+ T cells sorted from blood, obtained at week 0. The clonotype was recovered from a human donor with alopecia areata. The nucleotide sequence reads TGCGCCAGCAGCTTGGTCTCTGACGAGCAGTACTTC. It encodes CASSLVSDEQYF. The CDR3 plus the reference TRBV5-1 and TRBJ2-7 genes for the other parts give the full variable domain: KAGVTQTPRYLIKTRGQQVTLSCSPISGHRSVSWYQQTPGQGLQFLFEYFSETQRNKGNFPGRFSGRQFSNSRSEMNVSTLELGDSALYLCASSLVSDEQYFGPGTRLTVT.